This T cell receptor (beta chain) was profiled in a study of blood T cell repertoires in COVID-19. As for the study in general: PBMCs, B-cell-depleted T cells, or T cells provided the cDNA or gDNA that made up the material.

Original data processing: Nucleated cell number was recorded as an estimate derived from reference gene primer amplification. The data were produced by immunoSEQ multiplex PCR, yet TCRdb's version contains in-frame clones alone and is incomplete. The V and J calls and clone size are taken from that table; D and trimming were inferred from the DNA. The repertoire has fewer than 200,000 clones, around 90% of them found once; the top ten carry 20% to 25%. Germline V gene data show CDR1 as LGHNT and CDR2 as FRNRAP. V shed 1 base and J shed 3 bases, with 6 bases lying between them. CDR3 length: 13 amino acids.

The J gene is TRBJ1-1, the V gene TRBV12-5; D call uncertain. The sample was peripheral blood. The source is a man aged 55 to 70 with active or convalescent COVID-19. The CDR3 DNA sequence: TGTGCTAGTGGTTTGGCAGGTTACACTGAAGCTTTCTTT. This gives the protein CASGLAGYTEAFF.